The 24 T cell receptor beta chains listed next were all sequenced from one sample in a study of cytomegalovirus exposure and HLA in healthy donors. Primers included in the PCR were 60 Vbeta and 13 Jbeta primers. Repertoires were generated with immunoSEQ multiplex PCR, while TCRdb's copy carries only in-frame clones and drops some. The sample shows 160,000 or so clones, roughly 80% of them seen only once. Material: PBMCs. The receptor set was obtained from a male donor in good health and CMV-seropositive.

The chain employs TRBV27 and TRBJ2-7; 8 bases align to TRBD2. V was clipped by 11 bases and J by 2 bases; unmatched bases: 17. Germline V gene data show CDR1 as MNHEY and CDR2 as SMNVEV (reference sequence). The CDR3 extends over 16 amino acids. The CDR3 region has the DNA TGTGCCGCAGCACGGTGGGGGCGGGGGGAGACCTACGAGCAGTACTTC. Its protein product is CAAARWGRGETYEQYF.

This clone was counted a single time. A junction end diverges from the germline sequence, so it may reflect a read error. CDR3 sequence reads: CASRQGGVSLGANGLTF. The DNA of the CDR3 is TGTGCCAGCAGGCAGGGGGGCGTATCTCTTGGGGCCAACGGCCTGACTTTC. The gene calls are TRBV7-2 and TRBJ2-6; D perhaps matches TRBD1 (7 bases). CDR1 is SGHTA and CDR2 is FQGNSA in the germline V gene. The CDR3 runs 17 residues. Based on the CDR3 plus reference TRBV7-2 and TRBJ2-6, the full variable domain is GAGVSQSPSNKVTEKGKDVELRCDPISGHTALYWYRQSLGQGLEFLIYFQGNSAPDKSGLPSDRFSAERTGGSVSTLTIQRTQQEDSAVYLCASRQGGVSLGANGLTFGAGSRLTVL.

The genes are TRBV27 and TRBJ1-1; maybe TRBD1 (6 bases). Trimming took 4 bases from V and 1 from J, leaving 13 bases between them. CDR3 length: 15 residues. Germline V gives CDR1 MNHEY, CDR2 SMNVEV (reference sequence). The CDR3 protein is CASSSFTQGNTEAFF. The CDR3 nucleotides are TGTGCCAGCAGTTCGTTCACACAGGGGAACACTGAAGCTTTCTTT.

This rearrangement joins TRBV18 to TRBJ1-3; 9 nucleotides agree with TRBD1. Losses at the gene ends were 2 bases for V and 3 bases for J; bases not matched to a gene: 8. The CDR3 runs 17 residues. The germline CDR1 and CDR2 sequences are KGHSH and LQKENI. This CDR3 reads CASSPKGGQGSGNTIYF. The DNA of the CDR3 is TGTGCCAGCTCACCAAAAGGCGGACAGGGGAGTGGAAACACCATATATTTT.

The DNA for the CDR3 is TGTGCCAGCGGCCAGACAACTAATGAAAAACTGTTTTTT. This codes for CASGQTTNEKLFF. This chain uses TRBV28 with TRBJ1-4, with D unresolved. V lost 8 bases and J lost 0, with 7 bases in between. The CDR3 spans 13 residues. The germline V gene encodes CDR1 MDHEN and CDR2 SYDVKM.

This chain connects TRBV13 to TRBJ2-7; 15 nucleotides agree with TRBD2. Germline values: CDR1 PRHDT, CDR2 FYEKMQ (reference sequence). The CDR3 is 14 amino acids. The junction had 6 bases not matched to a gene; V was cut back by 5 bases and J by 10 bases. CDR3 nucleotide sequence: TGTGCCAGCAGCCTGGGACTAGCGGGAGGAACACAGTACTTC. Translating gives CASSLGLAGGTQYF.

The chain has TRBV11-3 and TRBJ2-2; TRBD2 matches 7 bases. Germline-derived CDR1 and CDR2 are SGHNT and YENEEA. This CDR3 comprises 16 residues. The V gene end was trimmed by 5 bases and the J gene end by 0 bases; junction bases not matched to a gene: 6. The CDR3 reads CASSPVTSANTGELFF. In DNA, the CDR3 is TGTGCCAGCAGCCCTGTCACTAGCGCGAACACCGGGGAGCTGTTTTTT.

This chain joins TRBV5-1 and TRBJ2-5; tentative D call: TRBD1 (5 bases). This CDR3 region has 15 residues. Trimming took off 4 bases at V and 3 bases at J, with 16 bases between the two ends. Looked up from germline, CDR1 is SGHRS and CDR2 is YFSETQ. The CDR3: CASSLRGSIKETQYF. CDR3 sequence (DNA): TGCGCCAGCAGCCTAAGGGGCTCAATCAAAGAGACCCAGTACTTC.

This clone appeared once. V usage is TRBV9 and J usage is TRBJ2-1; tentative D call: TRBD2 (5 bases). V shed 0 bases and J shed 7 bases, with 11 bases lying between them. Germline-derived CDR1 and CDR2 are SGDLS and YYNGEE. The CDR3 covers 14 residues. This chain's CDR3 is CASSVVGNQNEQFF. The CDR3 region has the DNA TGTGCCAGCAGCGTAGTCGGGAATCAGAATGAGCAGTTCTTC.

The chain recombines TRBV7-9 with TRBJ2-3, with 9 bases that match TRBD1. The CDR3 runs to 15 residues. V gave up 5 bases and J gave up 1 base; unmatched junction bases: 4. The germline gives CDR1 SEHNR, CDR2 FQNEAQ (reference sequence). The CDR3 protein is CASSDRDRGTDTQYF. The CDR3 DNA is TGTGCCAGCAGCGACCGGGACAGGGGCACAGATACGCAGTATTTT.

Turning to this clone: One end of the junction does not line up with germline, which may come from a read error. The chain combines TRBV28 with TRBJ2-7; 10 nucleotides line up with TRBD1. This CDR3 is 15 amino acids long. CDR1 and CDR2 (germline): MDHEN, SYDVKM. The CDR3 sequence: CASSSPTGGSHEQYF. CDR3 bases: TGTGCCAGCAGTTCTCCGACAGGGGGCTCCCACGAGCAGTACTTC.

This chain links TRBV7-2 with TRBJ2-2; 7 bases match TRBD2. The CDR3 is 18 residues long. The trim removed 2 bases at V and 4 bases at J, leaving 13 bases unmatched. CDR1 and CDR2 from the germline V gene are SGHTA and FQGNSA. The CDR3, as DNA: TGTGCCAGCAGCTTAAAGGGAGCGGGACCGGTAGGCACCGGGGAGCTGTTTTTT. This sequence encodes CASSLKGAGPVGTGELFF. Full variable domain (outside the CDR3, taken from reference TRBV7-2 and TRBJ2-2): GAGVSQSPSNKVTEKGKDVELRCDPISGHTALYWYRQSLGQGLEFLIYFQGNSAPDKSGLPSDRFSAERTGGSVSTLTIQRTQQEDSAVYLCASSLKGAGPVGTGELFFGEGSRLTVL.

The CDR3 protein is CASRESPTGVYGYTF. Here the CDR3 DNA reads TGTGCCAGCAGGGAGAGCCCGACAGGGGTCTATGGCTACACCTTC. V and J are TRBV6-1 and TRBJ1-2, with TRBD1 matching over 8 bases. The V gene end was trimmed by 6 bases and the J gene end by 4 bases; junction bases not matched to a gene: 10. CDR3 length: 15 amino acids. From germline, CDR1 is MNHNS and CDR2 SASEGT.

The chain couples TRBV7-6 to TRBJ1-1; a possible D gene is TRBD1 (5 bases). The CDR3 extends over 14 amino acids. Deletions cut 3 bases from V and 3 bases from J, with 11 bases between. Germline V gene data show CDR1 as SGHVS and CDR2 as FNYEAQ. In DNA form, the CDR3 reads TGTGCCAGCAGCTTCGATTCCAGGGACACTGAAGCTTTCTTT. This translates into CASSFDSRDTEAFF.

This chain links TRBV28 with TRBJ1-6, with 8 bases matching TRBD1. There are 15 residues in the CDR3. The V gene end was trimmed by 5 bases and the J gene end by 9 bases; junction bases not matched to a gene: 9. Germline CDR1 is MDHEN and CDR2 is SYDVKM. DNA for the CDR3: TGTGCCAGCAGTCTGTCCGGGACAGGATCTTCACCCCTCCACTTT. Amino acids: CASSLSGTGSSPLHF.

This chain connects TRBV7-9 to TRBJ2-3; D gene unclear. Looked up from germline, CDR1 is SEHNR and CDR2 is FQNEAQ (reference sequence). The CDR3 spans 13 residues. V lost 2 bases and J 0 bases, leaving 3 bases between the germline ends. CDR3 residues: CASSLISTDTQYF. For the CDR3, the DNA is TGTGCCAGCAGCTTAATAAGCACAGATACGCAGTATTTT. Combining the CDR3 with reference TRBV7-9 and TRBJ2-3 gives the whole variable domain DTGVSQNPRHKITKRGQNVTFRCDPISEHNRLYWYRQTLGQGPEFLTYFQNEAQLEKSRLLSDRFSAERPKGSFSTLEIQRTEQGDSAMYLCASSLISTDTQYFGPGTRLTVL.

The CDR3 nucleotides are TGCGCCAGCCTTTCTCTCCCGGGACAGGTCAATAATGAGCAGTTCTTC. It is translated as CASLSLPGQVNNEQFF. The chain couples TRBV5-1 to TRBJ2-1; 8 nucleotides agree with TRBD1. Germline V gene lookup returns CDR1 SGHRS and CDR2 YFSETQ. The length of the CDR3 is 16 residues. V lost 7 bases to trimming and J lost 7 bases; unmatched junction nucleotides: 16.

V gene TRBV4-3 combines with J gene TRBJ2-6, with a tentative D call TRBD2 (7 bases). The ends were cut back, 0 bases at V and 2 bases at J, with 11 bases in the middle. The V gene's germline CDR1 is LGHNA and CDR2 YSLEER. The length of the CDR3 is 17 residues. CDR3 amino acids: CASSQDSRGPGANVLTF. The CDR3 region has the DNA TGCGCCAGCAGCCAAGATTCGCGGGGGCCTGGGGCCAACGTCCTGACTTTC.

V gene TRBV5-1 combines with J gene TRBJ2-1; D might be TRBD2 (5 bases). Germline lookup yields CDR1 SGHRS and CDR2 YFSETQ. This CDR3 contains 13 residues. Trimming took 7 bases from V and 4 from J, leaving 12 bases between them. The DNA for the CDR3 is TGCGCCAGCTCCCCCGGAGGATACAATGAGCAGTTCTTC. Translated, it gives CASSPGGYNEQFF.

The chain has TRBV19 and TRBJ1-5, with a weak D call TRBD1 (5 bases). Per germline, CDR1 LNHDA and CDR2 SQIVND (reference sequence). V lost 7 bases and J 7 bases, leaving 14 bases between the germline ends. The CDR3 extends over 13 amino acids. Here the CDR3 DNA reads TGTGCCAGTACGGGGGACCCTATCCAGCCCCAGCATTTT. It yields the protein CASTGDPIQPQHF.

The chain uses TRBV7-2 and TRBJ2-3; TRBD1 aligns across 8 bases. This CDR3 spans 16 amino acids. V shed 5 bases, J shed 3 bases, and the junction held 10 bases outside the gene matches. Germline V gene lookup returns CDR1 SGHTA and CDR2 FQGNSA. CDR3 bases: TGTGCCAGCAGCCCTGGACAGGGAGGAATAACAGATACGCAGTATTTT. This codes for CASSPGQGGITDTQYF.

The CDR3 DNA is TGTGCCAGCAGCTCGGGACTAGCGGGAGTCTACGAGCAGTACTTC. It translates to CASSSGLAGVYEQYF. The V gene is TRBV5-4, the J gene TRBJ2-7; 14 bases fit TRBD2. The V and J ends lost 3 bases and 3 bases, in that order; junction bases with no gene match: 2. The germline V gene encodes CDR1 SGHNT and CDR2 YYREEE (reference sequence). The CDR3 runs to 15 residues. The variable domain in full, completed from reference TRBV5-4 and TRBJ2-7, reads ETGVTQSPTHLIKTRGQQVTLRCSSQSGHNTVSWYQQALGQGPQFIFQYYREEENGRGNFPPRFSGLQFPNYSSELNVNALELDDSALYLCASSSGLAGVYEQYFGPGTRLTVT.

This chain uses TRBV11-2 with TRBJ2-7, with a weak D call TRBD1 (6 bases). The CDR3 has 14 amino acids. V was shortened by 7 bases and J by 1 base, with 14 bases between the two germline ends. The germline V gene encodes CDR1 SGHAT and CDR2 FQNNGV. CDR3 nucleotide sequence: TGTGCCAGCACTCGACAGGCGGATTCCTACGAGCAGTACTTC. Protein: CASTRQADSYEQYF. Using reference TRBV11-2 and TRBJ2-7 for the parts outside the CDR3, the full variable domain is EAGVAQSPRYKIIEKRQSVAFWCNPISGHATLYWYQQILGQGPKLLIQFQNNGVVDDSQLPKDRFSAERLKGVDSTLKIQPAKLEDSAVYLCASTRQADSYEQYFGPGTRLTVT.

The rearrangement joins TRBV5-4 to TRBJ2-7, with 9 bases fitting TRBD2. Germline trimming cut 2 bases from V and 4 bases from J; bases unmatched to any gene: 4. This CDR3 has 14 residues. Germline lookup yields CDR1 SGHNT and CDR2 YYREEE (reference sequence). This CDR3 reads CASSFPAGGYEQYF. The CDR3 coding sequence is TGTGCCAGCAGCTTCCCAGCGGGGGGATACGAGCAGTACTTC. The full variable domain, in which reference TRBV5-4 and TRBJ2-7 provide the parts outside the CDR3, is ETGVTQSPTHLIKTRGQQVTLRCSSQSGHNTVSWYQQALGQGPQFIFQYYREEENGRGNFPPRFSGLQFPNYSSELNVNALELDDSALYLCASSFPAGGYEQYFGPGTRLTVT.